Listed below are T cell receptor beta chains from one sample, sequenced in a study of blood T cells in healthy people across ages. TCRdb reprocessed the 5' RACE reads with MiXCR, giving one entry per CDR3 protein. The sample has roughly 1,500,000 distinct CDR3 sequences, about 43% seen once; the top ten hold 7% to 9%. Sequencing was carried out using blood. All receptors derive from a woman aged 18-30 years in good health. Both conserved end residues are part of each CDR3. The order of the fields is clone size, D gene, V gene, J gene, CDR3 DNA, CDR3 protein. D genes are given only for firm matches. A row's size may be missing; if present it is once, few, many or a size class.

-	-	TRBV28	TRBJ2-4	TGTGCCAGCAGTTTGGGGGCAGGGACATCTAAGTTAGCCAAAAACATTCAGTACTTC	CASSLGAGTSKLAKNIQYF
-	-	TRBV5-1	TRBJ2-3	TGCGCCAGCAGCCCTATACAGCCCACAGATACGCAGTATTTT	CASSPIQPTDTQYF
many	TRBD2	TRBV29-1	TRBJ2-7	TGCAGCGTTGAACCCGGGACTAGCGGGGGTTCCTACGAGCAGTACTTC	CSVEPGTSGGSYEQYF
few	-	TRBV20-1	TRBJ2-7	TGTAGTGCTAGACACTACGCCTCCTACGAGCAGTACTTC	CSARHYASYEQYF
few	TRBD1	TRBV7-9	TRBJ2-1	TGTGCCAGCAGCTTTGGACAGGGAATGGGTTATACTGGCGATGAGCAGTTCTTC	CASSFGQGMGYTGDEQFF
few	TRBD2	TRBV27	TRBJ2-7	TGTGCCAGCGCAAGAAGCGGGGGCTCCTACGAGCAGTACTTC	CASARSGGSYEQYF
few	-	TRBV28	TRBJ1-2	TGTGCCAGCAGTTCCCTGGACAGCCTCTATGGCTACACCTTC	CASSSLDSLYGYTF
-	-	TRBV7-9	TRBJ1-5	TGTGCCAGCAGCTTAGACAGCTACAATCAGCCCCAGCATTTT	CASSLDSYNQPQHF
few	TRBD1	TRBV6-5	TRBJ1-2	TGTGCCAGCAGCAAACTCGACAGGGAGGTTGGCTATGGCTACACCTTC	CASSKLDREVGYGYTF
few	TRBD1	TRBV6-1	TRBJ2-7	TGTGCCGTACTAGACAGGGGACGCTACGAGCAGTACTTC	CAVLDRGRYEQYF
-	-	TRBV6-6	TRBJ2-7	TGTGCCAGCAGTTCCCCGACGACAAGGGGTTCCTACGAGCAGTACTTC	CASSSPTTRGSYEQYF